This T cell receptor (beta chain) originates from a study of T cell responses to AZD1222 COVID-19 vaccine. Study-level background: Pooled together were second doses at about 4 or about 12 weeks.

The study, taken as a whole, reports: Among the donors, most were white British and more were female, and clonal diversity was possibly underestimated. Repertoires in all cases were sampled only once the peak T cell response had passed. Seropositive AZD1222 recipients at baseline numbered only five or six.

Points on this clone: What it binds is unknown. A read error may produce the germline difference seen at one junction end.

The method was immunoSEQ multiplex PCR; TCRdb's version includes in-frame clones alone and lacks a portion of them. The sample records 100,000 to 150,000 clones, 88% being singletons. The receptor's source is an adult in good health. Sequenced here: peripheral blood, sampled on day 0 of AZD1222 vaccination.

CDR3 sequence: CASSLGYAGTDGF. For the CDR3, the DNA is TGTGCCAGCAGCTTGGGTTATGCTGGGACAGATGGCTTC. The chain carries TRBV7-2 and TRBJ2-7; 7 bases align to TRBD1. The CDR3 has 13 amino acids. CDR1 is SGHTA, CDR2 FQGNSA, per germline.